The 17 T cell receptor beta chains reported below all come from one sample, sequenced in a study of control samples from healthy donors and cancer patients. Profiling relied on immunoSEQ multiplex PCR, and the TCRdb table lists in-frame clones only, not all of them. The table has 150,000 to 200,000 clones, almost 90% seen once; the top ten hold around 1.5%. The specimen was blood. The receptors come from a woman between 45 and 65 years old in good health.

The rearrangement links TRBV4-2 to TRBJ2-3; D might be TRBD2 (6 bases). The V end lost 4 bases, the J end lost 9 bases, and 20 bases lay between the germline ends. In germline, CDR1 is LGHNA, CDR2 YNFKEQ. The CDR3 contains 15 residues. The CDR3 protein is CASSRRASEPGTQYF. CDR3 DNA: TGTGCCAGCAGCCGCCGGGCTAGCGAACCCGGGACGCAGTATTTT.

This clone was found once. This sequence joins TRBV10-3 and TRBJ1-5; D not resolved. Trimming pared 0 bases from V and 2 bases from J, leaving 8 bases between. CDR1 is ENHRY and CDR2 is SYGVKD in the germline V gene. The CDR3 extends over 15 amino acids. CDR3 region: CAISESPAGNQPQHF. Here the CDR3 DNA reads TGTGCCATCAGTGAGTCCCCAGCAGGCAATCAGCCCCAGCATTTT.

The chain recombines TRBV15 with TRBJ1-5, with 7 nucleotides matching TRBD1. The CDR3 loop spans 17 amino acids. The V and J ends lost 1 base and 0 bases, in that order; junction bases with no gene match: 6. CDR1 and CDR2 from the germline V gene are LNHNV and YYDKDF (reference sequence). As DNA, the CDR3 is TGTGCCACCAGCAGAGGAGAGACAGGGCCTAGCAATCAGCCCCAGCATTTT. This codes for CATSRGETGPSNQPQHF.

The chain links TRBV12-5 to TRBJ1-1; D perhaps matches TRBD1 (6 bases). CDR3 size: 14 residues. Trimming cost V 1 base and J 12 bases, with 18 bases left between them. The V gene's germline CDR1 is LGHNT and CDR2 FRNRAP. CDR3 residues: CASGLDPSGHPTFF. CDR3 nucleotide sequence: TGTGCTAGTGGTTTGGACCCCTCGGGACACCCGACTTTCTTT. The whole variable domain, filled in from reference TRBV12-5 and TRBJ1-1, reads DARVTQTPRHKVTEMGQEVTMRCQPILGHNTVFWYRQTMMQGLELLAYFRNRAPLDDSGMPKDRFSAEMPDATLATLKIQPSEPRDSAVYFCASGLDPSGHPTFFGQGTRLTVV.

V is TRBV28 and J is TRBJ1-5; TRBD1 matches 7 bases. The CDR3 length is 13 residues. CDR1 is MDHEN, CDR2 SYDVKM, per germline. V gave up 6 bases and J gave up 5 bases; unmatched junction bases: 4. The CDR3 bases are TGTGCCAGCAGAGGGGGCTGGGATCAGCCCCAGCATTTT. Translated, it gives CASRGGWDQPQHF.

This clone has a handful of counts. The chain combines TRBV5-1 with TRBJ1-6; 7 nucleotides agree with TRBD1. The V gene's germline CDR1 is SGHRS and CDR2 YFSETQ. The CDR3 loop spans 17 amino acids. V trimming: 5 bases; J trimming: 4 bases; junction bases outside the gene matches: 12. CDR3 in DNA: TGCGCCAGCAGTCCAACAGGGGCCTCGGGGTATAATTCACCCCTCCACTTT. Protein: CASSPTGASGYNSPLHF.

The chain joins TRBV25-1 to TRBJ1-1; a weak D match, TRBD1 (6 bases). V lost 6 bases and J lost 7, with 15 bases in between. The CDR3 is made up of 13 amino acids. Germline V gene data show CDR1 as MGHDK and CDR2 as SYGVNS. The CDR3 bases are TGTGCCAGCAGCTATCAGACAGGATTTGAAGCTTTCTTT. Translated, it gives CASSYQTGFEAFF.

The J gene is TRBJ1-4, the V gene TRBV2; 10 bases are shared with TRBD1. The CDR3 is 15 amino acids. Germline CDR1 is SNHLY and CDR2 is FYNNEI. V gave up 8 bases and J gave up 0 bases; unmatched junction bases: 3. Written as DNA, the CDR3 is TGTGCCAGCTTGGGGACAGGGGCAACTAATGAAAAACTGTTTTTT. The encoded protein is CASLGTGATNEKLFF.

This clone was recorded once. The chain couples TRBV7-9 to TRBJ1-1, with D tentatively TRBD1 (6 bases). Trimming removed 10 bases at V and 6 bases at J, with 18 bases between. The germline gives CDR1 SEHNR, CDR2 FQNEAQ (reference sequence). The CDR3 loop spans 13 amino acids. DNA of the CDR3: TGTGCCACCGTACAGGGTGATGTCGCTGAAGCTTTCTTT. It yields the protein CATVQGDVAEAFF.

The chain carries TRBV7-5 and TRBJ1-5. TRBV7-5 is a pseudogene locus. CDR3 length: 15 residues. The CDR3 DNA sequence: TGTGCCAGAAGCTTAGGATCCTATAGCAATCAGCCCCAGCATTTT. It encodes CARSLGSYSNQPQHF.

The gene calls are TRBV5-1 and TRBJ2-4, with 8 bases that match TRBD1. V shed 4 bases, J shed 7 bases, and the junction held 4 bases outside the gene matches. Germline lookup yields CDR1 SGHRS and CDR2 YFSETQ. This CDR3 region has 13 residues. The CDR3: CASSVDRGNIQYF. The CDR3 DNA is TGCGCCAGCAGCGTAGACAGGGGTAACATTCAGTACTTC.

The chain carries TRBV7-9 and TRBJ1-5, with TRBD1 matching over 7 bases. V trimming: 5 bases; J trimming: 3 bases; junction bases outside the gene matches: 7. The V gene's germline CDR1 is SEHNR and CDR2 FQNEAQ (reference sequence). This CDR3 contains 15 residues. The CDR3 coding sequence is TGTGCCAGCAGCCCCGAGGGACAGCTCAATCAGCCCCAGCATTTT. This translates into CASSPEGQLNQPQHF.

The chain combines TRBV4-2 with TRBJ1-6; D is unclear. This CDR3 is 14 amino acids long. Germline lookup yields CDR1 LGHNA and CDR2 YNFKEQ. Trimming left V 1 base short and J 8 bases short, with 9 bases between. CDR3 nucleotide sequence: TGTGCCAGCAGCCAAGTGCAGGTCGATTCACCCCTCCACTTT. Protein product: CASSQVQVDSPLHF.

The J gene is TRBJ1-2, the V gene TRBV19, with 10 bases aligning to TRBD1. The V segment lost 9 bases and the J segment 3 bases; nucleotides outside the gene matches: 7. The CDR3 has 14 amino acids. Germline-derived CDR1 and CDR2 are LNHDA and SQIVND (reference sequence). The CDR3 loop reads CASRPDRGDYGYTF. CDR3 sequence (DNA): TGTGCCAGCAGGCCGGACAGGGGGGACTATGGCTACACCTTC.

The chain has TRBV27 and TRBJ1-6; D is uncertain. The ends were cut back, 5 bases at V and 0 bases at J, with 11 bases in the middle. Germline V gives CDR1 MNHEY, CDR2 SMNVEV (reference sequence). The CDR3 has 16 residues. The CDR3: CASSLRLDSYNSPLHF. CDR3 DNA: TGTGCCAGCAGTCTACGATTGGACTCCTATAATTCACCCCTCCACTTT.

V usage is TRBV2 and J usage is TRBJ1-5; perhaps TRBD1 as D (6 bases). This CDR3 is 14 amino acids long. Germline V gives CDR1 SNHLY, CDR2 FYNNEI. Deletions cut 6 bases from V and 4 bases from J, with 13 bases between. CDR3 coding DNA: TGTGCCAGCAGCAAAAGGACAGTTAATCAGCCCCAGCATTTT. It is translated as CASSKRTVNQPQHF.

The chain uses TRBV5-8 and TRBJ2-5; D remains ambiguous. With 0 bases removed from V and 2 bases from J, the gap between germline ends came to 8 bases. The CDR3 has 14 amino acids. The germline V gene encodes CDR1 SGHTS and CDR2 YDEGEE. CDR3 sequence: CASSLEWGQETQYF. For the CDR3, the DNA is TGTGCCAGCAGCTTGGAGTGGGGACAAGAGACCCAGTACTTC.